Listed here is a single TCR beta chain. Its cognate antigen is unknown. The sample holds other DNA sequences that translate to the same CDR3. PCR involved 60 Vbeta and 13 Jbeta primers. The data were produced by immunoSEQ multiplex PCR, yet TCRdb's version contains in-frame clones alone and is incomplete. The sample consists of 150,000 to 200,000 clones, about 80% of them appearing once. Germline CDR1 and CDR2: GTSNPN and SVGIG (reference sequence). V lost 2 bases and J lost 5, with 10 bases in between. CDR3 length equals 13 residues. This sample was taken from a study of cytomegalovirus exposure and HLA in healthy donors. Broader study findings: According to an earlier analysis, most TCR beta V segments yielded productive rearrangements about 90% or about 30% of the time. For presence/absence analyses, sequencing depth was assumed to be roughly uniform across donors.

This chain connects TRBV30 to TRBJ1-5; no definite D call. The sequence was collected from a man in his forties in good health and CMV-seronegative. What was sequenced was PBMCs. The DNA for the CDR3 is TGTGCCTGGAGTCCAGGCCTGGATCAGCCCCAGCATTTT. Translating it yields CAWSPGLDQPQHF.